Following are 23 T cell receptor beta chains from one sample sequenced in a study of persistence of HIV-infected CD4 T cells. Overlapping HIV-1 Gag 15-mer peptides at around 1 ug per peptide per mL were used. Memory cells lacking CD40L and CD69 with high CD45RO were sorted. This was the immunoSEQ version 4 assay in survey mode. Measured with immunoSEQ multiplex PCR; TCRdb has only the in-frame clones, and not every one. This table holds 30,000 to 35,000 clones, approximately 85% found once. These TCRs are of unknown antigen specificity. The sequencing used CD4+ T cells sorted from PBMCs after 18-hour stimulation, collected from a patient who received antiretroviral therapy. The receptors here all came from an adult woman with HIV who was CMV-seropositive.

The DNA for the CDR3 is TGTGCCAGCAGTCCTATTTACTTC. This translates into CASSPIYF. The rearrangement links TRBV2 to TRBJ2-7; D gene uncertain. Germline V gives CDR1 SNHLY, CDR2 FYNNEI. This CDR3 has 8 amino acids. The germline V and J ends were trimmed by 5 bases and 13 bases, with 6 bases remaining between them.

The rearrangement links TRBV7-3 to TRBJ1-2, with 12 bases aligning to TRBD1. From germline, CDR1 is SGHTA and CDR2 FQGTGA. The CDR3 runs 15 residues. Trimming at V came to 3 bases and at J to 13 bases, leaving 12 bases not matched to a gene. The CDR3 region has the DNA TGTGCCAGCAGCTTCTCCCCGGGACAGGGGGCCGCGCTCACCTTC. Encoded protein: CASSFSPGQGAALTF.

The rearrangement joins TRBV30 to TRBJ2-3; maybe TRBD2 (5 bases). Germline V CDR1 and CDR2: GTSNPN, SVGIG (reference sequence). V was cut by 0 bases and J by 7 bases, with 17 bases left in between. The CDR3 runs 15 residues. CDR3 in amino acids: CAWSVNLLAKNTQYF. CDR3 bases: TGTGCCTGGAGTGTAAATCTCCTAGCTAAGAATACGCAGTATTTT.

V usage is TRBV11-3 and J usage is TRBJ1-1, with no clear D. V lost 5 bases and J lost 1, with 8 bases in between. This CDR3 is built from 13 residues. Germline assignment: CDR1 SGHNT and CDR2 YENEEA. CDR3 sequence (DNA): TGTGCCAGCAGCATTCTCGGGAACACTGAAGCTTTCTTT. It is translated as CASSILGNTEAFF.

The J gene is TRBJ2-7, the V gene TRBV5-1; D remains ambiguous. The CDR3 sequence is 11 residues long. Trimming stripped 3 bases from V and 2 bases from J, with 3 bases between. Germline-derived CDR1 and CDR2 are SGHRS and YFSETQ. For the CDR3, the DNA is TGCGCCAGCAGCTCGGCCTACGAGCAGTACTTC. Protein product: CASSSAYEQYF. Combining the CDR3 with reference TRBV5-1 and TRBJ2-7 gives the whole variable domain KAGVTQTPRYLIKTRGQQVTLSCSPISGHRSVSWYQQTPGQGLQFLFEYFSETQRNKGNFPGRFSGRQFSNSRSEMNVSTLELGDSALYLCASSSAYEQYFGPGTRLTVT.

V and J are TRBV7-3 and TRBJ1-1; D unresolved. Germline CDR1 and CDR2: SGHTA and FQGTGA. The CDR3 covers 15 residues. V was shortened by 1 base and J by 4 bases, with 13 bases between the two germline ends. The CDR3: CASSLKVQSGTEAFF. CDR3 coding DNA: TGTGCCAGCAGCTTAAAAGTCCAATCCGGCACTGAAGCTTTCTTT.

The chain joins TRBV28 to TRBJ2-7, with TRBD1 identical over 10 bases. V lost 6 bases to trimming and J lost 7 bases; unmatched junction nucleotides: 9. CDR1 is MDHEN and CDR2 is SYDVKM in the germline V gene. The CDR3 is made up of 14 amino acids. In nucleotides, the CDR3 is TGTGCCAGCAGGGGGACAGGGGAAGGCGGGGAGCAGTACTTC. Protein: CASRGTGEGGEQYF.

J is TRBJ1-2 and V is TRBV18, with 10 bases that match TRBD1. The germline V gene has CDR1 KGHSH and CDR2 LQKENI. V lost 5 bases, J lost 4 bases, and 10 bases stayed unmatched. This CDR3 has 16 amino acids. The CDR3 sequence: CASSSRGTGDVYGYTF. CDR3 bases: TGTGCCAGCTCATCAAGAGGGACAGGGGATGTCTATGGCTACACCTTC.

This clone was observed a handful of times. The V and J genes are TRBV9 and TRBJ1-5; 8 bases are shared with TRBD1. CDR3 length: 14 amino acids. Germline V gene lookup returns CDR1 SGDLS and CDR2 YYNGEE. V shed 6 bases, J shed 7 bases, and the junction held 9 bases outside the gene matches. The DNA of the CDR3 is TGTGCCAGCATCCCGGACAGGGTCGGGCAGCCCCAGCATTTT. This codes for CASIPDRVGQPQHF.

This chain connects TRBV24-1 to TRBJ2-7, with D possibly being TRBD1 or TRBD2 (6 bases each). V was trimmed by 5 bases and J by 7 bases, leaving 17 bases between them. CDR1 is KGHDR and CDR2 is SFDVKD in the germline V gene. The CDR3 spans 14 residues. The CDR3 is CATSGLGGAGEQYF. The CDR3 nucleotides read TGTGCCACCAGTGGTCTGGGGGGCGCGGGGGAGCAGTACTTC.

The count of this clone is one. The chain couples TRBV7-2 to TRBJ1-3; D is perhaps TRBD1 (5 bases). Germline CDR1 reads SGHTA; CDR2 reads FQGNSA. Trimming removed 6 bases from V and 0 bases from J, with 12 bases in between. The CDR3 sequence is 15 residues long. The CDR3 loop reads CASRLGLTSGNTIYF. CDR3 nucleotide sequence: TGTGCCAGCAGATTGGGACTGACCTCTGGAAACACCATATATTTT.

A note on this clone: Other DNA sequences in this sample translate to the same CDR3. The rearrangement links TRBV19 to TRBJ2-3, with unresolved D. This CDR3 comprises 13 residues. V lost 3 bases, J lost 1 base, and 5 bases lay in between. Germline CDR1 reads LNHDA; CDR2 reads SQIVND (reference sequence). This chain's CDR3 is CASSIGGTDTQYF. The CDR3 region has the DNA TGTGCCAGTAGTATTGGAGGCACAGATACGCAGTATTTT.

The chain employs TRBV19 and TRBJ2-1, with 10 bases aligning to TRBD1. Germline V gene data show CDR1 as LNHDA and CDR2 as SQIVND (reference sequence). The V segment lost 4 bases and the J segment 11 bases; nucleotides outside the gene matches: 8. This CDR3 is 14 amino acids long. DNA for the CDR3: TGTGCCAGTAGTAGCTCGACAGGGGGCACCCAGCAGTTCTTC. It translates to CASSSSTGGTQQFF.

The table lists this clone with a few counts. The CDR3 sequence: CASSQDGGPMGAFF. The CDR3 bases are TGCGCCAGCAGCCAAGATGGTGGGCCGATGGGAGCTTTCTTT. The V and J genes are TRBV4-1 and TRBJ1-1, with D unclear. Per germline, CDR1 MGHRA and CDR2 YSYEKL. This CDR3 comprises 14 residues. V was clipped by 0 bases and J by 10 bases, with 15 bases between them.

This clone has only a few counts. The rearrangement joins TRBV3-1 (or the pseudogene TRBV3-2) to TRBJ2-5; 8 bases are shared with TRBD1. With V trimmed by 4 bases and J by 5 bases, 3 bases remained unmatched. From germline, CDR1 is LGHDT and CDR2 YNNKEL (reference sequence). This CDR3 region has 13 residues. CDR3 amino acids: CASSRTGSETQYF. CDR3 coding DNA: TGTGCCAGCAGCCGGACAGGGTCCGAGACCCAGTACTTC.

The chain recombines TRBV10-3 with TRBJ2-7, with 7 positions matching TRBD2. The germline V gene has CDR1 ENHRY and CDR2 SYGVKD. The CDR3 length is 16 residues. With V trimmed by 10 bases and J by 0 bases, 15 bases remained unmatched. The DNA of the CDR3 is TGTGCCACGGGGGGAGAAACAGGTTCCCTCTCCTACGAGCAGTACTTC. Encoded protein: CATGGETGSLSYEQYF.

The genes are TRBV28 and TRBJ2-2, with TRBD1 matching over 8 bases. This CDR3 spans 15 amino acids. Germline values: CDR1 MDHEN, CDR2 SYDVKM. The junction had 6 bases not matched to a gene; V was cut back by 7 bases and J by 2 bases. Written as DNA, the CDR3 is TGTGCCAGCACGGACAGGGCGTTCAACACCGGGGAGCTGTTTTTT. Translated, it gives CASTDRAFNTGELFF. The whole variable domain, remainder taken from reference TRBV28 and TRBJ2-2, is DVKVTQSSRYLVKRTGEKVFLECVQDMDHENMFWYRQDPGLGLRLIYFSYDVKMKEKGDIPEGYSVSREKKERFSLILESASTNQTSMYLCASTDRAFNTGELFFGEGSRLTVL.

The chain employs TRBV12-3 or TRBV12-4 and TRBJ1-4; D perhaps matches TRBD1 (5 bases). The V end was cut by 5 bases, the J end by 10 bases, with 14 bases between. The CDR3 has 13 amino acids. In DNA, the CDR3 is TGTGCCAGCAGTGGGGGGATTGGGGGAAAACTGTTTTTT. The encoded protein is CASSGGIGGKLFF.

The chain employs TRBV6-5 and TRBJ1-1; D gene uncertain. From germline, CDR1 is MNHEY and CDR2 SVGAGI. The ends were cut back, 7 bases at V and 4 bases at J, with 13 bases in the middle. The CDR3 extends over 13 amino acids. This CDR3 is CASTFFGVTEAFF. The CDR3 DNA sequence: TGTGCCAGCACCTTCTTCGGGGTCACTGAAGCTTTCTTT.

V gene TRBV7-9 combines with J gene TRBJ2-1, with 9 nucleotides matching TRBD1. The trim removed 11 bases at V and 4 bases at J, leaving 6 bases unmatched. CDR3 size: 13 residues. Germline V CDR1 and CDR2: SEHNR, FQNEAQ (reference sequence). The CDR3 nucleotides are TGTGCCGGCGAGACAGGGGGATACAATGAGCAGTTCTTC. Its protein is CAGETGGYNEQFF. Based on the CDR3 plus reference TRBV7-9 and TRBJ2-1, the full variable domain is DTGVSQNPRHKITKRGQNVTFRCDPISEHNRLYWYRQTLGQGPEFLTYFQNEAQLEKSRLLSDRFSAERPKGSFSTLEIQRTEQGDSAMYLCAGETGGYNEQFFGPGTRLTVL.

The J gene is TRBJ2-3, the V gene TRBV4-1; 10 bases map to TRBD1. With 4 bases clipped from V and 0 bases from J, the junction kept 16 bases outside the gene matches. Germline-derived CDR1 and CDR2 are MGHRA and YSYEKL. The CDR3 length is 20 residues. This CDR3 is CASSPTFIPTGGFSTDTQYF. CDR3 DNA: TGCGCCAGCAGCCCCACTTTCATCCCGACAGGGGGCTTTAGCACAGATACGCAGTATTTT.

A word on this clone: A junction boundary mismatches the germline segment, possibly from a read error. The chain carries TRBV5-1 and TRBJ2-5; a weak D match, TRBD2 (6 bases). The CDR3 is 15 residues long. Germline V gene lookup returns CDR1 SGHRS and CDR2 YFSETQ. The CDR3 DNA reads as TGCGCCAGCAGCTTCTCCGGGGGACCACAAGGGACCCAGTACTTC. Encoded protein: CASSFSGGPQGTQYF.

V gene TRBV27 combines with J gene TRBJ1-1; D gene unclear. This CDR3 is built from 14 residues. V lost 6 bases and J 5 bases, leaving 16 bases between the germline ends. Germline CDR1 and CDR2: MNHEY and SMNVEV (reference sequence). Here the CDR3 DNA reads TGTGCCAGCAGGCCTGACAATATTGGGACTGAAGCTTTCTTT. It specifies CASRPDNIGTEAFF.